A selection of T cell receptor beta chains follows, all from one sample in a study of TIL therapy for anti-PD-1-resistant metastatic lung cancer. Measured with immunoSEQ multiplex PCR; TCRdb has only the in-frame clones, and not every one. The data contain under 65,000 clones, about 81% of them singletons. The material was blood, obtained at baseline. The receptors originated from a person aged 25-85 years with non-small cell lung cancer. Each CDR3 is given with its conserved first and last residue. Not all rows give a size; the values are once, few, many and, for expanded clones, a class.

j_call: TRBJ2-5; clone_size: .; v_call: TRBV28; cdr3_aa: CASSLVGVRVTQYF
j_call: TRBJ2-4; clone_size: .; v_call: TRBV4-1; cdr3_aa: CASSQVGAQGVGKNIQYF
j_call: TRBJ1-1; clone_size: .; v_call: TRBV19; cdr3_aa: CASSPNTTPNTEAFF
j_call: TRBJ1-2; clone_size: .; v_call: TRBV6-5; cdr3_aa: CASSYRGRNYGYTF
j_call: TRBJ1-3; clone_size: once; v_call: TRBV6-5; cdr3_aa: CASSYSFTGAGNTIYF
j_call: TRBJ2-2; clone_size: .; v_call: TRBV6-5; cdr3_aa: CASSYQVGATGELFF
j_call: TRBJ2-5; clone_size: .; v_call: TRBV7-6; cdr3_aa: CASSMGTAKETQYF
j_call: TRBJ1-2; clone_size: .; v_call: TRBV7-2; cdr3_aa: CASSQTGGNYGYTF
j_call: TRBJ1-2; clone_size: once; v_call: TRBV21-1; cdr3_aa: CASSKVKWTGHGYTF
j_call: TRBJ1-1; clone_size: .; v_call: TRBV7-2; cdr3_aa: CASSHSRGRRNTEAFF
j_call: TRBJ1-6; clone_size: .; v_call: TRBV11-2; cdr3_aa: CASSLDWGDSYNSPLHF
j_call: TRBJ2-2; clone_size: .; v_call: TRBV19; cdr3_aa: CASSIVGTGELFF
j_call: TRBJ2-3; clone_size: once; v_call: TRBV7-9; cdr3_aa: CASSSSLGEGRTDTQYF
j_call: TRBJ2-3; clone_size: few; v_call: TRBV5-6; cdr3_aa: CASSLTQVLAGLTDTQYF
j_call: TRBJ1-6; clone_size: once; v_call: TRBV4-2; cdr3_aa: CASRTSSYNSPLHF
j_call: TRBJ2-3; clone_size: .; v_call: TRBV7-3; cdr3_aa: CASSPRGQLTDTQYF
j_call: TRBJ2-1; clone_size: .; v_call: TRBV5-1; cdr3_aa: CASSSGLAGAFSYNEQFF
j_call: TRBJ2-7; clone_size: .; v_call: TRBV2; cdr3_aa: CASSEGGGRKAYEQYF
j_call: TRBJ2-2; clone_size: .; v_call: TRBV11-3; cdr3_aa: CASRLTTNTGELFF
j_call: TRBJ2-3; clone_size: .; v_call: TRBV6-2/TRBV6-3; cdr3_aa: CASSLGDTQYF
j_call: TRBJ2-1; clone_size: .; v_call: TRBV28; cdr3_aa: CASSFYSRAGSYNEQFF
j_call: TRBJ2-5; clone_size: .; v_call: TRBV28; cdr3_aa: CASSLGGGAEETQYF
j_call: TRBJ2-7; clone_size: .; v_call: TRBV11-2; cdr3_aa: CASSLGQGAGEQYF
j_call: TRBJ2-5; clone_size: .; v_call: TRBV10-3; cdr3_aa: CAISGTVQETQYF
j_call: TRBJ1-1; clone_size: .; v_call: TRBV19; cdr3_aa: CASSIETGVAEAFF
j_call: TRBJ2-3; clone_size: .; v_call: TRBV9; cdr3_aa: CASSVSGSTDTQYF
j_call: TRBJ2-1; clone_size: .; v_call: TRBV11-2; cdr3_aa: CASRGYNEQFF
j_call: TRBJ2-5; clone_size: .; v_call: TRBV29-1; cdr3_aa: CSVDPGLPETQYF
j_call: TRBJ2-3; clone_size: .; v_call: TRBV5-4; cdr3_aa: CASSQGTTSTDTQYF
j_call: TRBJ1-1; clone_size: .; v_call: TRBV5-1; cdr3_aa: CASSLWTGSTEAFF
j_call: TRBJ2-1; clone_size: .; v_call: TRBV4-1; cdr3_aa: CASSPPGLATYNEQFF
j_call: TRBJ1-3; clone_size: few; v_call: TRBV7-8; cdr3_aa: CASSLRDRSGNTIYF
j_call: TRBJ2-1; clone_size: .; v_call: TRBV19; cdr3_aa: CASSMGGISYNEQFF
j_call: TRBJ2-3; clone_size: once; v_call: TRBV27; cdr3_aa: CASSANRAYTQYF
j_call: TRBJ1-2; clone_size: few; v_call: TRBV2; cdr3_aa: CASSVGQIYGYTF
j_call: TRBJ2-5; clone_size: .; v_call: TRBV5-1; cdr3_aa: CASSPDQGRVETQYF
j_call: TRBJ2-5; clone_size: .; v_call: TRBV24-1; cdr3_aa: CAAGTSFGGLKETQYF
j_call: TRBJ2-7; clone_size: .; v_call: TRBV11-2; cdr3_aa: CASSLTRYEQYF